Listed below are T cell receptor beta chains from one sample, sequenced in a study of response to subunit inactivated influenza vaccine. TCRdb recomputed calls from the RT-PCR reads with MiXCR, one row per CDR3 protein. The sample consists of approximately 530,000 distinct CDR3 sequences, 6.5% to 8% of them appearing once. This material consisted of PBMCs from blood, taken about 23 months after vaccination. The receptors derive from a man between 50 and 75 years old who received an inactivated influenza vaccine. Both conserved end residues are part of each CDR3. Fields, in order: clone size, V gene, J gene, D gene, CDR3 protein, CDR3 DNA. The D gene is left open where the match is weak. Only part of the rows carry a size: once, few, many, or a class if the clone is expanded.

NA	TRBV15	TRBJ2-7	NA	CATSQGGPYEQYF	TGTGCCACCAGCCAGGGTGGACCCTACGAGCAGTACTTC
many	TRBV12-3/TRBV12-4	TRBJ1-5	NA	CASRSGTDSNQPQHF	TGTGCCAGCAGATCCGGGACGGATAGCAATCAGCCCCAGCATTTT
NA	TRBV4-1	TRBJ2-5	TRBD2	CASSQGPWTSGSETQYF	TGCGCCAGCAGCCAAGGCCCCTGGACTAGCGGGAGCGAGACCCAGTACTTC
NA	TRBV20-1	TRBJ1-1	NA	CSVWGVPEAFF	TGCAGTGTATGGGGTGTCCCTGAAGCTTTCTTT
many	TRBV5-1	TRBJ1-6	TRBD1	CASSFGQDNSPLHF	TGCGCCAGCAGCTTCGGACAGGATAATTCACCCCTCCACTTT
many	TRBV4-2	TRBJ1-3	NA	CASSQDQNSQSIYF	TGTGCCAGCAGCCAAGATCAAAACAGCCAGTCCATATATTTT
many	TRBV4-2	TRBJ2-1	NA	CASSQDPLRSSYNEQFF	TGTGCCAGCAGCCAAGATCCCCTGCGGAGCTCCTACAATGAGCAGTTCTTC
NA	TRBV6-1	TRBJ2-3	TRBD2	CASSEARDPGGTQYF	TGTGCCAGCAGTGAAGCGCGCGACCCGGGAGGTACGCAGTATTTT
NA	TRBV11-2	TRBJ1-5	TRBD1	CASSQDRVGQPQHF	TGTGCCAGCAGCCAGGACAGGGTGGGACAGCCCCAGCATTTT
many	TRBV7-3	TRBJ2-3	NA	CASSLPPGDTQYF	TGTGCCAGCAGCTTACCCCCCGGGGATACGCAGTATTTT
NA	TRBV12-3/TRBV12-4	TRBJ2-3	TRBD2	CASCASGGVNTDTQYF	TGTGCCAGCTGTGCTAGCGGGGGGGTAAACACAGATACGCAGTATTTT
few	TRBV6-2/TRBV6-3	TRBJ2-1	NA	CASGFNEQFF	TGTGCCAGCGGATTCAATGAGCAGTTCTTC
many	TRBV18	TRBJ2-5	NA	CASSPLRETQYF	TGTGCCAGCTCACCTCTAAGGGAGACCCAGTACTTC
NA	TRBV4-1	TRBJ2-4	TRBD1	CASSHTTGVDKNIQYF	TGCGCCAGCAGCCATACCACAGGGGTGGACAAAAACATTCAGTACTTC
few	TRBV15	TRBJ2-1	NA	CATSRDRAEDNEQFF	TGTGCCACCAGCAGAGATCGGGCAGAAGACAATGAGCAGTTCTTC
few	TRBV5-6	TRBJ1-4	NA	CASSRRITTNEKLFF	TGTGCCAGCAGCCGGAGGATTACAACTAATGAAAAACTGTTTTTT
few	TRBV20-1	TRBJ1-2	NA	CSARLTTVNYGYTF	TGCAGTGCTAGACTCACGACAGTTAACTATGGCTACACCTTC
NA	TRBV10-3	TRBJ1-1	NA	CAISESVLRINTEAFF	TGTGCCATCAGTGAGTCGGTATTACGGATCAACACTGAAGCTTTCTTT
NA	TRBV25-1	TRBJ2-1	NA	CASSGAGAYNEQFF	TGTGCCAGCAGCGGGGCAGGGGCGTACAATGAGCAGTTCTTC
NA	TRBV7-9	TRBJ1-5	TRBD1	CASSTGQGAGPQHF	TGTGCCAGCAGCACAGGACAGGGGGCAGGGCCCCAGCATTTT
few	TRBV27	TRBJ2-1	TRBD2	CASSPGTSGGIYNEQFF	TGTGCCAGCAGTCCCGGGACTAGCGGGGGGATCTACAATGAGCAGTTCTTC
many	TRBV7-9	TRBJ1-1	NA	CASSPTMASTEAFF	TGTGCCAGCAGCCCGACAATGGCGAGCACTGAAGCTTTCTTT
few	TRBV12-3/TRBV12-4	TRBJ1-2	NA	CASSPAMGTYGYTF	TGTGCCAGCAGTCCCGCGATGGGAACCTATGGCTACACCTTC
few	TRBV7-2	TRBJ2-3	NA	CASKKGSGSTDTQYF	TGTGCCAGCAAGAAGGGGAGCGGGAGCACAGATACGCAGTATTTT
NA	TRBV4-2	TRBJ2-5	NA	CASSQVYSPASAQTQYF	TGTGCCAGCAGCCAAGTCTACAGCCCAGCCTCGGCGCAGACCCAGTACTTC
many	TRBV7-2	TRBJ1-6	NA	CASSVGGNSPLHF	TGTGCCAGCAGCGTAGGCGGGAATTCACCCCTCCACTTT
few	TRBV6-1	TRBJ2-2	NA	CASSKILRTGELFF	TGTGCCAGCAGTAAGATCCTCCGCACCGGGGAGCTGTTTTTT